This T cell receptor beta chain was documented in a study of T cells in Graves' hyperthyroidism and ophthalmopathy. Study findings and constraints: Ophthalmopathy stood apart from stable hyperthyroidism in a 13 V-J model. It was a median around 6 months before onset that the model predicted ophthalmopathy.

Absent ophthalmopathy progression within 18 months defined stable Graves' hyperthyroidism. Diagnostic assessment was based on clinical symptoms, serum thyroxine and TRAb, thyroid ultrasound and orbital computed tomography. RNA transcripts provided the source from which TCR beta CDR3 regions were amplified. When the TCR CDR3 underwent first-round RT-PCR, the HTBI primer set was used. MiXCR was run by TCRdb on the multiplex PCR reads, yielding one entry per CDR3 protein. The sample lists about 180,000 distinct CDR3 sequences, approximately 17% occurring once. This clonotype was detected ten times or more. Its target is unknown. The sequencing input was blood. The sequence was collected from a woman in her forties or fifties with Graves' hyperthyroidism.

The CDR3 DNA is TGTGCCAGCACCCAAGCCGGGACAGGCGCTTACGAGCAGTACTTC. Its protein product is CASTQAGTGAYEQYF. This chain links TRBV7-9 with TRBJ2-7; 8 bases are a match to TRBD1. Germline V lookup: CDR1 SEHNR, CDR2 FQNEAQ (reference sequence). The CDR3 sequence is 15 residues long. The junction had 12 bases not matched to a gene; V was cut back by 7 bases and J by 4 bases.